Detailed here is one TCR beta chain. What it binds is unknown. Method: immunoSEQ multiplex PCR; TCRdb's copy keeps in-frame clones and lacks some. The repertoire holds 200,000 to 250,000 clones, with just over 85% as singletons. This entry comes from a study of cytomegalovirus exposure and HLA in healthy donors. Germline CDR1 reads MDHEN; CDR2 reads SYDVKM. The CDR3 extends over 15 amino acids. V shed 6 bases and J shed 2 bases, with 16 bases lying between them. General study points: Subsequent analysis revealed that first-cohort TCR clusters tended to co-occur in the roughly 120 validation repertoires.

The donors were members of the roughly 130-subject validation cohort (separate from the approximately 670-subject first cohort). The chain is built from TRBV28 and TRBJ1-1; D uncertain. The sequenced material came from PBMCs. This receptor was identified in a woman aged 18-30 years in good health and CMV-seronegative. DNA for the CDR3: TGTGCCAGCAGACCGACGAGACGGGTCAACACTGAAGCTTTCTTT. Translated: CASRPTRRVNTEAFF. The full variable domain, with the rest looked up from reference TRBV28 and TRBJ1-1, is DVKVTQSSRYLVKRTGEKVFLECVQDMDHENMFWYRQDPGLGLRLIYFSYDVKMKEKGDIPEGYSVSREKKERFSLILESASTNQTSMYLCASRPTRRVNTEAFFGQGTRLTVV.